This record looks at one TCR beta chain sequence and its context. Authors' processing steps: After removing out-of-frame reads, 2 million to 2.5 million distinct TCRbeta sequences remained. The assay was immunoSEQ multiplex PCR, and TCRdb's table has in-frame clones only and misses some. The V and J calls and clone size were taken over from that table, and D and trimming were inferred from the DNA. The profile shows approximately 53,000 clones, 82% of them singletons. This record comes from a study of memory CD4+ T cells and cytomegalovirus serostatus. The sort gate was single viable CD3+CD4+CD8-CD45RO+ cells for memory CD4+ T cells. After thawing, CD4+ T cells were positively selected. V gave up 2 bases and J gave up 14 bases, with 16 bases separating them. The CDR3 extends over 13 amino acids. The V gene's germline CDR1 is SGHKS and CDR2 YYEKEE (reference sequence).

The TCR sequence derives from an adult in good health and CMV-seronegative. This chain links TRBV5-5 with TRBJ1-4, with D hard to call. The sequenced material came from memory CD4+ T cells from blood. CDR3: CASSFYGSGELFF. The DNA for the CDR3 is TGTGCCAGCAGCTTTTACGGTTCGGGCGAGCTGTTTTTT.